This is a list of T cell receptor beta chains from one sample in a study of Graves' ophthalmopathy and Graves' hyperthyroidism. Each CDR3 protein is one row after TCRdb ran MiXCR on the multiplex PCR reads. The sample lists hundreds of thousands of distinct CDR3 sequences; 35% to 50% were seen once. Sequencing used peripheral blood. Source of these receptors: an adult man with Graves' ophthalmopathy. The CDR3 runs from the conserved cysteine through the conserved F or W. A D gene is named only where the DNA matches it firmly. The listing skips clone size in some rows; elsewhere it reads once, few, many or a size class.

v_call: TRBV19
clone_size: NA
j_call: TRBJ1-5
d_call: NA
cdr3_aa: CASSTRTQHF
cdr3_nt: TGTGCCAGTAGTACACGGACCCAGCATTTT

v_call: TRBV7-9
clone_size: NA
j_call: TRBJ2-7
d_call: TRBD1
cdr3_aa: CASSGTGDGERDF
cdr3_nt: TGTGCCAGCAGCGGAACAGGGGATGGGGAGAGGGACTTC

v_call: TRBV7-6
clone_size: many
j_call: TRBJ1-6
d_call: NA
cdr3_aa: CASSPLGSGVSSPLHF
cdr3_nt: TGTGCCAGCAGCCCCTTGGGATCAGGGGTAAGCTCACCCCTCCACTTT

v_call: TRBV20-1
clone_size: NA
j_call: TRBJ2-2
d_call: TRBD1
cdr3_aa: CSARVRTGPAGELFF
cdr3_nt: TGCAGTGCTAGAGTTAGGACAGGTCCGGCCGGGGAGCTGTTTTTT

v_call: TRBV29-1
clone_size: NA
j_call: TRBJ1-1
d_call: TRBD1
cdr3_aa: CSVDPQGGTEAFF
cdr3_nt: TGCAGCGTTGATCCCCAGGGGGGCACTGAAGCTTTCTTT

v_call: TRBV2
clone_size: many
j_call: TRBJ1-2
d_call: NA
cdr3_aa: CASSQRSGNGYTF
cdr3_nt: TGTGCCAGCAGTCAACGGTCCGGAAATGGCTACACCTTC

v_call: TRBV29-1
clone_size: many
j_call: TRBJ2-5
d_call: TRBD2
cdr3_aa: CSVEERIAGGQETQYF
cdr3_nt: TGCAGCGTTGAAGAGAGGATAGCGGGGGGCCAAGAGACCCAGTACTTC

v_call: TRBV5-1
clone_size: many
j_call: TRBJ2-2
d_call: TRBD1
cdr3_aa: CASSLRTGNTGELFF
cdr3_nt: TGCGCCAGCAGCTTACGGACAGGAAACACCGGGGAGCTGTTTTTT

v_call: TRBV7-2
clone_size: NA
j_call: TRBJ2-3
d_call: TRBD2
cdr3_aa: CASSSRGAGVKDTQYF
cdr3_nt: TGTGCCAGCAGCTCCCGGGGAGCGGGGGTCAAAGATACGCAGTATTTT

v_call: TRBV29-1
clone_size: NA
j_call: TRBJ1-1
d_call: TRBD1
cdr3_aa: CSVTTGDLF
cdr3_nt: TGCAGCGTTACAACAGGGGATCTCTTT

v_call: TRBV29-1
clone_size: many
j_call: TRBJ1-1
d_call: NA
cdr3_aa: CSVAVQGNTEAFF
cdr3_nt: TGCAGCGTTGCGGTTCAGGGGAACACTGAAGCTTTCTTT

v_call: TRBV5-4
clone_size: many
j_call: TRBJ2-5
d_call: NA
cdr3_aa: CASNTDVIQETQYF
cdr3_nt: TGTGCCAGCAACACGGACGTGATTCAAGAGACCCAGTACTTC

v_call: TRBV20-1
clone_size: many
j_call: TRBJ1-1
d_call: NA
cdr3_aa: CSVGGRSNTEAFF
cdr3_nt: TGCAGTGTCGGGGGGAGATCGAACACTGAAGCTTTCTTT

v_call: TRBV19
clone_size: few
j_call: TRBJ1-1
d_call: NA
cdr3_aa: CASSINIGGEEAFF
cdr3_nt: TGTGCCAGTAGTATAAACATTGGGGGAGAGGAAGCTTTCTTT

v_call: TRBV10-3
clone_size: many
j_call: TRBJ1-4
d_call: NA
cdr3_aa: CAIGQPNEKLFF
cdr3_nt: TGTGCCATTGGACAGCCTAATGAAAAACTGTTTTTT

v_call: TRBV3-1
clone_size: NA
j_call: TRBJ1-1
d_call: NA
cdr3_aa: CASSQEGMNTEAFF
cdr3_nt: TGTGCCAGCAGCCAAGAAGGCATGAACACTGAAGCTTTCTTT

v_call: TRBV2
clone_size: once
j_call: TRBJ2-1
d_call: NA
cdr3_aa: CASSKGGKSSYNEQFF
cdr3_nt: TGTGCCAGCAGTAAAGGGGGGAAGAGCTCCTACAATGAGCAGTTCTTC

v_call: TRBV6-1
clone_size: few
j_call: TRBJ2-5
d_call: TRBD1
cdr3_aa: CASIEGASRETQYF
cdr3_nt: TGTGCCAGCATCGAGGGGGCGTCTCGCGAGACCCAGTACTTC

v_call: TRBV12-3/TRBV12-4
clone_size: few
j_call: TRBJ2-7
d_call: TRBD2
cdr3_aa: CASSLGAGGFYEQYF
cdr3_nt: TGTGCCAGCAGTTTAGGGGCGGGAGGGTTCTACGAGCAGTACTTC

v_call: TRBV11-2
clone_size: few
j_call: TRBJ2-5
d_call: NA
cdr3_aa: CASSFNSPRYQETQYF
cdr3_nt: TGTGCCAGCAGTTTTAATAGCCCCCGATACCAAGAGACCCAGTACTTC

v_call: TRBV7-3
clone_size: NA
j_call: TRBJ2-7
d_call: NA
cdr3_aa: CASVERSLNEQYF
cdr3_nt: TGTGCCAGCGTAGAGAGGTCCCTCAATGAGCAGTACTTC

v_call: TRBV6-1
clone_size: many
j_call: TRBJ1-2
d_call: NA
cdr3_aa: CASSEVAGYGYTF
cdr3_nt: TGTGCCAGCAGTGAAGTCGCGGGATATGGCTACACCTTC

v_call: TRBV4-1
clone_size: many
j_call: TRBJ1-6
d_call: NA
cdr3_aa: CASSQDRNSPLHF
cdr3_nt: TGCGCCAGCAGCCAAGACAGGAATTCACCCCTCCACTTT

v_call: TRBV5-6
clone_size: NA
j_call: TRBJ2-7
d_call: NA
cdr3_aa: CASRSLSGQPSF
cdr3_nt: TGTGCCAGCCGTTCACTCTCCGGGCAGCCGAGCTTC

v_call: TRBV2
clone_size: NA
j_call: TRBJ2-7
d_call: NA
cdr3_aa: CASGPTRAEQYF
cdr3_nt: TGTGCCAGCGGGCCTACTAGGGCCGAGCAGTACTTC

v_call: TRBV11-3
clone_size: few
j_call: TRBJ2-3
d_call: TRBD1
cdr3_aa: CASSPSQGVTDTQYF
cdr3_nt: TGTGCCAGCAGCCCCTCTCAGGGGGTCACAGATACGCAGTATTTT

v_call: TRBV7-3
clone_size: many
j_call: TRBJ2-5
d_call: NA
cdr3_aa: CASSLKDGGETQYF
cdr3_nt: TGTGCCAGCAGCTTAAAGGATGGGGGGGAGACCCAGTACTTC

v_call: TRBV19
clone_size: many
j_call: TRBJ1-6
d_call: NA
cdr3_aa: CASTPGPEVSPLHF
cdr3_nt: TGTGCCAGTACTCCCGGGCCAGAGGTTTCACCCCTCCACTTT

v_call: TRBV27
clone_size: few
j_call: TRBJ2-7
d_call: NA
cdr3_aa: CASSYRSGYEQYF
cdr3_nt: TGTGCCAGCAGCTACAGGTCGGGCTACGAGCAGTACTTC

v_call: TRBV7-8
clone_size: many
j_call: TRBJ1-4
d_call: NA
cdr3_aa: CASSSPGGKLFF
cdr3_nt: TGTGCCAGCAGCTCCCCGGGGGGCAAACTGTTTTTT

v_call: TRBV24-1
clone_size: once
j_call: TRBJ2-5
d_call: TRBD2
cdr3_aa: CATSESTSGRETQYF
cdr3_nt: TGTGCCACCAGTGAGTCGACTAGCGGGAGGGAGACCCAGTACTTC

v_call: TRBV2
clone_size: many
j_call: TRBJ2-7
d_call: TRBD2
cdr3_aa: CASSEGRGPTYEQYF
cdr3_nt: TGTGCCAGCAGTGAGGGGAGGGGACCAACCTACGAGCAGTACTTC

v_call: TRBV5-1
clone_size: NA
j_call: TRBJ2-5
d_call: TRBD1
cdr3_aa: CASSGGRGRDQETQYF
cdr3_nt: TGCGCCAGCAGCGGCGGCAGGGGGCGAGACCAAGAGACCCAGTACTTC

v_call: TRBV7-2
clone_size: NA
j_call: TRBJ2-5
d_call: TRBD2
cdr3_aa: CASSRELAGGSETQYF
cdr3_nt: TGTGCCAGCAGCCGAGAACTAGCGGGGGGATCAGAGACCCAGTACTTC

v_call: TRBV6-5
clone_size: NA
j_call: TRBJ2-7
d_call: NA
cdr3_aa: CASSSALEQYF
cdr3_nt: TGTGCCAGCAGTTCGGCTCTCGAGCAGTACTTC

v_call: TRBV5-1
clone_size: many
j_call: TRBJ1-2
d_call: TRBD1
cdr3_aa: CASRWTGAYGYTF
cdr3_nt: TGCGCCAGCAGATGGACAGGAGCCTATGGCTACACCTTC

v_call: TRBV9
clone_size: NA
j_call: TRBJ2-7
d_call: NA
cdr3_aa: CASSVVGASTGELYF
cdr3_nt: TGTGCCAGCAGCGTAGTGGGGGCTTCGACCGGGGAGCTGTACTTC

v_call: TRBV10-3
clone_size: NA
j_call: TRBJ2-7
d_call: NA
cdr3_aa: CAISDLGTPYNEQYF
cdr3_nt: TGTGCCATCAGTGACCTAGGGACACCCTACAATGAGCAGTACTTC

v_call: TRBV5-4
clone_size: NA
j_call: TRBJ1-3
d_call: NA
cdr3_aa: CASSLEGPGPPSSGNTIYF
cdr3_nt: TGTGCCAGCAGCTTGGAAGGTCCGGGGCCCCCGAGCTCTGGAAACACCATATATTTT

v_call: TRBV6-5
clone_size: NA
j_call: TRBJ2-5
d_call: NA
cdr3_aa: CASSPKTGIGETQYF
cdr3_nt: TGTGCCAGCTCGCCCAAAACAGGGATTGGAGAGACCCAGTACTTC

v_call: TRBV9
clone_size: many
j_call: TRBJ1-2
d_call: TRBD1
cdr3_aa: CASSVGTGGDYGYTF
cdr3_nt: TGTGCCAGCAGCGTAGGGACAGGGGGAGACTATGGCTACACCTTC

v_call: TRBV30
clone_size: NA
j_call: TRBJ1-6
d_call: TRBD1
cdr3_aa: CAWSPGQNNSPLHF
cdr3_nt: TGTGCCTGGAGTCCGGGACAGAATAATTCACCCCTCCACTTT

v_call: TRBV9
clone_size: many
j_call: TRBJ1-3
d_call: NA
cdr3_aa: CASSVDGVVNSGNTIYF
cdr3_nt: TGTGCCAGCAGCGTAGATGGTGTAGTCAACTCTGGAAACACCATATATTTT

v_call: TRBV12-3/TRBV12-4
clone_size: NA
j_call: TRBJ1-1
d_call: NA
cdr3_aa: CASSFFTVSTEAFF
cdr3_nt: TGTGCCAGCAGTTTCTTCACGGTCAGCACTGAAGCTTTCTTT

v_call: TRBV5-1
clone_size: many
j_call: TRBJ1-1
d_call: NA
cdr3_aa: CASSLPGNTEAFF
cdr3_nt: TGTGCCAGCAGTCTCCCCGGGAACACTGAAGCTTTCTTT

v_call: TRBV25-1
clone_size: NA
j_call: TRBJ1-4
d_call: NA
cdr3_aa: CASSEGRYNEKLFF
cdr3_nt: TGTGCCAGCAGTGAGGGGCGCTACAATGAAAAACTGTTTTTT

v_call: TRBV5-4
clone_size: few
j_call: TRBJ2-5
d_call: TRBD2
cdr3_aa: CASSLERGMLYVETQYF
cdr3_nt: TGTGCCAGCAGCTTGGAGCGGGGGATGCTCTACGTAGAGACCCAGTACTTC

v_call: TRBV6-1
clone_size: few
j_call: TRBJ2-7
d_call: TRBD1
cdr3_aa: CASSDTGETYEQYF
cdr3_nt: TGTGCCAGCAGTGATACAGGGGAAACCTACGAGCAGTACTTC

v_call: TRBV10-3
clone_size: NA
j_call: TRBJ1-6
d_call: NA
cdr3_aa: CASSRAVSSSYNSPLHF
cdr3_nt: TGTGCCAGCAGCCGAGCCGTTTCAAGCTCCTATAATTCACCCCTCCACTTT